The 10 T cell receptor beta chains in this list originate from one sample, sequenced in a study of identifying expanded T cells in peripheral blood. Method: immunoSEQ multiplex PCR; TCRdb's copy keeps in-frame clones and lacks some. Of about 85,000 clones listed, more than 70% were seen once; the top ten hold around 20%. Sequencing was carried out using blood. The source of these receptors is a person aged 18 to 69 in good health.

The rearrangement links TRBV11-3 to TRBJ2-5; D remains ambiguous. Trimming stripped 3 bases from V and 2 bases from J, with 7 bases between. Germline CDR1 and CDR2: SGHNT and YENEEA. This CDR3 is 13 amino acids long. CDR3 region: CASSFSLQETQYF. DNA for the CDR3: TGTGCCAGCAGCTTTAGTTTACAAGAGACCCAGTACTTC.

This chain joins TRBV15 and TRBJ2-7; 9 bases match TRBD2. Germline CDR1 LNHNV, CDR2 YYDKDF (reference sequence). The CDR3 runs 16 residues. The J segment lost 2 bases and the V segment lost 1 base, leaving 6 bases of the junction unmatched. CDR3 protein: CATSRVRSGGTYEQYF. CDR3 sequence (DNA): TGTGCCACCAGCAGAGTAAGGAGCGGGGGGACCTACGAGCAGTACTTC.

This clone was seen a single time. This chain connects TRBV2 to TRBJ1-1; D may be TRBD1 (6 bases). V was clipped by 10 bases and J by 2 bases, with 11 bases between them. The CDR3 is 12 amino acids. CDR1 and CDR2 from the germline V gene are SNHLY and FYNNEI. The CDR3 sequence: CAIRQVNTEAFF. The CDR3, as DNA: TGTGCCATACGACAGGTTAACACTGAAGCTTTCTTT.

The chain has TRBV5-1 and TRBJ2-3; a possible D gene is TRBD2 (6 bases). CDR3 size: 16 residues. Trimming stripped 4 bases from V and 2 bases from J, with 17 bases between. CDR1 and CDR2 (germline): SGHRS, YFSETQ. The CDR3 region is CASSQTGDPPTDTQYF. DNA for the CDR3: TGCGCCAGCAGCCAAACGGGGGACCCTCCCACAGATACGCAGTATTTT.

The rearrangement uses TRBV25-1 and TRBJ2-1; D possibly corresponds to TRBD1 (6 bases). The germline V gene encodes CDR1 MGHDK and CDR2 SYGVNS. CDR3 size: 14 residues. V lost 3 bases and J lost 7, with 13 bases in between. The CDR3 region has the DNA TGTGCCAGCAGTGACTCCGTACAGGGAAATGAGCAGTTCTTC. Its translation: CASSDSVQGNEQFF.

The chain recombines TRBV4-3 with TRBJ2-3; 8 positions match TRBD1. From germline, CDR1 is LGHNA and CDR2 YSLEER. V was pared by 1 base and J by 2 bases, with 14 bases of the junction left unmatched. The CDR3 loop spans 19 amino acids. CDR3 in amino acids: CASSQGWLGDRSNTDTQYF. The CDR3 nucleotides read TGCGCCAGCAGCCAAGGGTGGTTGGGGGACAGGAGTAACACAGATACGCAGTATTTT.

The chain links TRBV11-2 to TRBJ1-2, with D possibly being TRBD1 (5 bases). Trimming removed 1 base from V and 4 bases from J, with 16 bases in between. The CDR3 is 16 amino acids. The germline V gene encodes CDR1 SGHAT and CDR2 FQNNGV. This CDR3 is CASSLGGSLGTYGYTF. DNA of the CDR3: TGTGCCAGCAGCTTAGGGGGCTCATTGGGGACCTATGGCTACACCTTC. The complete variable domain, with remaining parts taken from reference TRBV11-2 and TRBJ1-2, reads EAGVAQSPRYKIIEKRQSVAFWCNPISGHATLYWYQQILGQGPKLLIQFQNNGVVDDSQLPKDRFSAERLKGVDSTLKIQPAKLEDSAVYLCASSLGGSLGTYGYTFGSGTRLTVV.

The chain links TRBV27 to TRBJ2-3; 9 nucleotides match TRBD2. CDR1 and CDR2 from the germline V gene are MNHEY and SMNVEV (reference sequence). The CDR3 totals 16 residues. V was clipped by 3 bases and J by 0 bases; unmatched bases: 4. CDR3 coding DNA: TGTGCCAGCAGTTTGCGGGGGGGAGCTAGCACAGATACGCAGTATTTT. Translation gives CASSLRGGASTDTQYF.

V is TRBV2 and J is TRBJ1-5; D not certain. V lost 7 bases to trimming and J lost 9 bases, with 16 bases between them. The CDR3 is 13 residues long. Germline CDR1 and CDR2: SNHLY and FYNNEI. The CDR3 loop reads CASTTEPYRPQHF. The DNA for the CDR3 is TGTGCCAGCACGACGGAGCCGTATCGGCCCCAGCATTTT.

CDR3 region: CASSQSTQLSYGYTF. The DNA for the CDR3 is TGCGCCAGCAGCCAGTCGACACAGCTGAGCTATGGCTACACCTTC. The rearrangement joins TRBV4-3 to TRBJ1-2, with D uncertain. The CDR3 sequence is 15 residues long. Germline V gene lookup returns CDR1 LGHNA and CDR2 YSLEER. V was shortened by 3 bases and J by 4 bases, with 15 bases between the two germline ends.